What follows are 27 T cell receptor beta chains derived from one specimen sequenced in a study of cytomegalovirus exposure and HLA in healthy donors. The PCR ran on 60 Vbeta and 13 Jbeta primers. Sequencing was performed with immunoSEQ multiplex PCR; in TCRdb, only in-frame clones are kept and a portion is missing. Found here are about 160,000 clones, 75% of them singletons; the top ten hold 1.3% to 1.5%. What was sequenced was PBMCs. Receptors were obtained from a man aged 18-30 years in good health and CMV-seronegative.

A single count supports this clone. The chain uses TRBV5-6 and TRBJ1-1; tentative D call: TRBD1 (5 bases). Germline assignment: CDR1 SGHDT and CDR2 YYEEEE. This CDR3 has 14 amino acids. The germline V and J ends were trimmed by 4 bases and 4 bases, with 14 bases remaining between them. The CDR3 DNA reads TGTGCCAGCAGCGTCGGGACGGGAGCCACTGAAGCTTTCTTT. The encoded protein is CASSVGTGATEAFF.

The rearrangement links TRBV7-9 to TRBJ2-1; TRBD2 is a possible D gene (6 bases). The CDR3 has 13 amino acids. Trimming left V 7 bases short and J 12 bases short, with 19 bases between. Germline V gene data show CDR1 as SEHNR and CDR2 as FQNEAQ (reference sequence). The CDR3 nucleotides read TGTGCCAGCACCTCAACACTCGGGGGTTGGCAGTTCTTC. Encoded protein: CASTSTLGGWQFF.

This chain joins TRBV23-1 and TRBJ1-5, with 9 bases aligning to TRBD1. TRBV23-1 belongs to the ORF category, with a function that is uncertain. Trimming removed 6 bases from V and 5 bases from J; junction bases left unmatched: 23. The CDR3 contains 20 residues. The CDR3 nucleotides are TGCGCCAGCAGACCAGCCACAGGGGGCTTACGGGGCAAACGGGATCAGCCCCAGCATTTT. It is translated as CASRPATGGLRGKRDQPQHF.

The chain carries TRBV7-2 and TRBJ1-5; 7 nucleotides match TRBD1. The CDR3 runs 15 residues. The germline V gene has CDR1 SGHTA and CDR2 FQGNSA. V was pared by 1 base and J by 2 bases, with 2 bases of the junction left unmatched. The CDR3 nucleotides read TGTGCCAGCAGCTTAGTCACAGGGGGCAATCAGCCCCAGCATTTT. It yields the protein CASSLVTGGNQPQHF.

J is TRBJ2-1 and V is TRBV27; no definite D call. V was clipped by 5 bases and J by 10 bases, with 15 bases between them. The CDR3 runs 13 residues. Germline loops: CDR1 MNHEY, CDR2 SMNVEV (reference sequence). The CDR3 sequence: CASSPLRQEEQFF. In DNA form, the CDR3 reads TGTGCCAGCAGTCCCCTCCGTCAGGAAGAGCAGTTCTTC.

The CDR3 is CASSPTGGRVNEQFF. Written as DNA, the CDR3 is TGTGCCAGCAGCCCGACGGGAGGCCGTGTCAATGAGCAGTTCTTC. V and J are TRBV5-5 and TRBJ2-1; 7 bases match TRBD2. The CDR3 length is 15 residues. Germline V lookup: CDR1 SGHKS, CDR2 YYEKEE (reference sequence). The V segment lost 4 bases and the J segment 6 bases; nucleotides outside the gene matches: 10. The full variable domain, completed using reference TRBV5-5 and TRBJ2-1, is DAGVTQSPTHLIKTRGQQVTLRCSPISGHKSVSWYQQVLGQGPQFIFQYYEKEERGRGNFPDRFSARQFPNYSSELNVNALLLGDSALYLCASSPTGGRVNEQFFGPGTRLTVL.

This clone turned up a few times. V and J are TRBV6-4 and TRBJ2-1, with 14 bases that match TRBD2. CDR3 length equals 14 residues. Germline CDR1 MRHNA, CDR2 SNTAGT. The trim removed 6 bases at V and 10 bases at J, leaving 5 bases unmatched. CDR3: CASSPGLAGEEQFF. The CDR3, as DNA: TGTGCCAGCAGCCCGGGACTAGCGGGAGAAGAGCAGTTCTTC.

The rearrangement joins TRBV19 to TRBJ2-7, with 11 bases aligning to TRBD1. This CDR3 has 14 amino acids. V lost 5 bases, J lost 4 bases, and 4 bases stayed unmatched. Germline values: CDR1 LNHDA, CDR2 SQIVND (reference sequence). CDR3 region: CASSGGTGGYEQYF. CDR3 coding DNA: TGTGCCAGTAGTGGCGGGACAGGGGGTTACGAGCAGTACTTC.

This chain connects TRBV7-9 to TRBJ2-1; 11 nucleotides align to TRBD2. The CDR3 spans 15 residues. Germline V gives CDR1 SEHNR, CDR2 FQNEAQ (reference sequence). J gave up 4 bases and V 5 bases, and 4 bases lay outside the gene matches. CDR3 sequence: CASSTRTSGYNEQFF. CDR3 sequence (DNA): TGTGCCAGCAGCACCCGGACTAGCGGGTACAATGAGCAGTTCTTC.

The chain employs TRBV4-1 and TRBJ2-7, with 8 bases that match TRBD2. The germline CDR1 and CDR2 sequences are MGHRA and YSYEKL. The trim removed 1 base at V and 0 bases at J, leaving 5 bases unmatched. The CDR3 runs 16 residues. The CDR3 nucleotides read TGCGCCAGCAGCCAAGTATGGGCGGGAGGCTCCTACGAGCAGTACTTC. This codes for CASSQVWAGGSYEQYF.

The chain couples TRBV9 to TRBJ2-3, with 10 bases fitting TRBD2. The CDR3 covers 15 residues. Germline lookup yields CDR1 SGDLS and CDR2 YYNGEE. J lost 6 bases, V lost 3 bases, and 7 bases had no gene match. CDR3 DNA sequence: TGTGCCAGCAGCGAGAGCGGGGGGGGGTGGGATACGCAGTATTTT. As protein: CASSESGGGWDTQYF.

The chain carries TRBV7-2 and TRBJ2-1; 9 bases fit TRBD2. V lost 3 bases to trimming and J lost 0 bases; unmatched junction nucleotides: 6. Per the germline V gene, CDR1 is SGHTA and CDR2 is FQGNSA. The CDR3 totals 17 residues. DNA for the CDR3: TGTGCCAGCAGCTTCCTAGCGGGGACCAGCTCCTACAATGAGCAGTTCTTC. It encodes CASSFLAGTSSYNEQFF.

The chain joins TRBV14 to TRBJ2-3; TRBD1 matches 8 bases. V was clipped by 1 base and J by 3 bases; unmatched bases: 6. Germline V lookup: CDR1 SGHDN, CDR2 FVKESK. The CDR3 spans 16 residues. The CDR3 DNA reads as TGTGCCAGCAGCCAAGGTGTCCAGGGGGCTACAGATACGCAGTATTTT. It encodes CASSQGVQGATDTQYF.

The V call is TRBV18, the J call TRBJ2-3; no definite D call. The CDR3 covers 16 residues. Germline CDR1 is KGHSH and CDR2 is LQKENI. The V and J ends lost 3 bases and 1 base respectively, with 14 bases between them. In DNA, the CDR3 is TGTGCCAGCTCACCCCCCGGGTCATATGGCACAGATACGCAGTATTTT. Translated, it gives CASSPPGSYGTDTQYF.

The V call is TRBV18, the J call TRBJ2-4; D perhaps matches TRBD2 (5 bases). This CDR3 is built from 14 residues. The V end lost 2 bases, the J end lost 1 base, and 6 bases lay between the germline ends. CDR1 and CDR2 (germline): KGHSH, LQKENI. This CDR3 is CASSPGLAKNIQYF. The DNA for the CDR3 is TGTGCCAGCTCACCAGGACTGGCCAAAAACATTCAGTACTTC.

The V and J genes are TRBV19 and TRBJ1-5; D might be TRBD1 (5 bases). V shed 5 bases and J shed 5 bases, with 22 bases lying between them. The CDR3 spans 17 residues. The germline V gene encodes CDR1 LNHDA and CDR2 SQIVND (reference sequence). The CDR3 reads CASSPHLVGAGDQPQHF. CDR3 DNA sequence: TGTGCCAGTAGTCCGCACCTGGTAGGGGCTGGCGATCAGCCCCAGCATTTT.

The chain links TRBV19 to TRBJ2-1; 10 bases match TRBD2. The CDR3 length is 18 residues. Trimming took 5 bases from V and 3 from J; bases not matched to a gene: 13. CDR1 is LNHDA and CDR2 is SQIVND in the germline V gene (reference sequence). The CDR3 region is CASSVDRETSGFYNEQFF. The DNA of the CDR3 is TGTGCCAGTAGTGTCGACAGGGAGACTAGCGGGTTCTACAATGAGCAGTTCTTC. Drawing the rest from reference TRBV19 and TRBJ2-1, the complete variable domain is DGGITQSPKYLFRKEGQNVTLSCEQNLNHDAMYWYRQDPGQGLRLIYYSQIVNDFQKGDIAEGYSVSREKKESFPLTVTSAQKNPTAFYLCASSVDRETSGFYNEQFFGPGTRLTVL.

This chain joins TRBV7-9 and TRBJ2-7, with TRBD1 matching over 8 bases. Germline assignment: CDR1 SEHNR and CDR2 FQNEAQ (reference sequence). Losses at the gene ends were 6 bases for V and 2 bases for J; bases not matched to a gene: 15. The CDR3 runs to 17 residues. The CDR3 sequence: CASSFGPGTGGTYEQYF. The DNA of the CDR3 is TGTGCCAGCAGTTTCGGCCCAGGGACAGGAGGCACCTACGAGCAGTACTTC.

V and J are TRBV9 and TRBJ1-5, with D perhaps matching TRBD1 (6 bases). The CDR3 contains 16 residues. The V and J ends lost 0 bases and 7 bases respectively, with 17 bases between them. Germline lookup yields CDR1 SGDLS and CDR2 YYNGEE. CDR3 in amino acids: CASSVGARAGDQPQHF. CDR3 bases: TGTGCCAGCAGCGTAGGGGCTAGGGCAGGGGACCAGCCCCAGCATTTT.

Regarding this clone: Within the sample, other DNA sequences also encode this same CDR3. The J gene is TRBJ1-2, the V gene TRBV28, with 8 bases fitting TRBD1. The CDR3 is made up of 14 amino acids. Germline V lookup: CDR1 MDHEN, CDR2 SYDVKM. The V and J ends lost 5 bases and 2 bases, in that order; junction bases with no gene match: 4. The CDR3 DNA is TGTGCCAGCAGTGGCGGACAGGGAAACTATGGCTACACCTTC. Translated, it gives CASSGGQGNYGYTF.

The gene calls are TRBV5-6 and TRBJ2-7; D gene ambiguous. The germline V and J ends were trimmed by 6 bases and 0 bases, with 10 bases remaining between them. Germline-derived CDR1 and CDR2 are SGHDT and YYEEEE. The CDR3 loop spans 13 amino acids. CDR3: CASNTVNSYEQYF. The CDR3 DNA reads TGTGCCAGCAATACGGTTAACTCCTACGAGCAGTACTTC.

This clone came up a few times. In DNA, the CDR3 is TGTGCCAGCAGCGTAGAACAAACCCCCCCTTACGAGCAGTACTTC. Its protein is CASSVEQTPPYEQYF. The chain joins TRBV9 to TRBJ2-7; D is undetermined. V was shortened by 0 bases and J by 4 bases, with 14 bases between the two germline ends. The germline CDR1 and CDR2 sequences are SGDLS and YYNGEE. There are 15 residues in the CDR3.

V usage is TRBV7-2 and J usage is TRBJ2-3, with TRBD2 matching over 7 bases. The ends lost 5 bases at V and 10 bases at J; junction bases unmatched: 9. The germline V gene has CDR1 SGHTA and CDR2 FQGNSA. The length of the CDR3 is 13 residues. CDR3 nucleotide sequence: TGTGCCAGCAGCCCGACTAGCAAGAGTGCGCAGTATTTT. As protein: CASSPTSKSAQYF.

The chain carries TRBV5-5 and TRBJ2-3, with D hard to call. Deletions cut 0 bases from V and 3 bases from J, with 5 bases between. The CDR3 is made up of 13 amino acids. Germline V CDR1 and CDR2: SGHKS, YYEKEE (reference sequence). CDR3 sequence: CASSLVRTDTQYF. In DNA, the CDR3 is TGTGCCAGCAGCTTGGTGCGGACAGATACGCAGTATTTT.

CDR3 residues: CASSSGLAGVHDEQFF. The CDR3 DNA follows: TGTGCCAGCAGCTCGGGACTAGCGGGAGTACATGATGAGCAGTTCTTC. The rearrangement uses TRBV7-9 and TRBJ2-1, with TRBD2 matching 14 bases. V lost 4 bases, J lost 8 bases, and 7 bases stayed unmatched. Germline assignment: CDR1 SEHNR and CDR2 FQNEAQ (reference sequence). The CDR3 runs 16 residues.

The chain uses TRBV7-2 and TRBJ2-3, with 7 bases aligning to TRBD2. This CDR3 spans 14 amino acids. The V segment lost 2 bases and the J segment 4 bases; nucleotides outside the gene matches: 3. Per germline, CDR1 SGHTA and CDR2 FQGNSA. Written as DNA, the CDR3 is TGTGCCAGCAGCTTACGGCGGGAGTCAGATACGCAGTATTTT. It yields the protein CASSLRRESDTQYF.

The CDR3 sequence is CASSVDPPSGGQETQYF. The CDR3 coding sequence is TGTGCCAGCAGCGTAGACCCCCCTAGCGGGGGCCAAGAGACCCAGTACTTC. This sequence joins TRBV9 and TRBJ2-5, with 10 bases that match TRBD2. V shed 0 bases and J 1 base; nucleotides not matched to a gene: 6. The CDR3 runs to 17 residues. The germline V gene has CDR1 SGDLS and CDR2 YYNGEE. Drawing the rest from reference TRBV9 and TRBJ2-5, the complete variable domain is DSGVTQTPKHLITATGQRVTLRCSPRSGDLSVYWYQQSLDQGLQFLIQYYNGEERAKGNILERFSAQQFPDLHSELNLSSLELGDSALYFCASSVDPPSGGQETQYFGPGTRLLVL.